This T cell receptor beta chain came from a study of blood T cells in healthy people across ages. Primers used in a second PCR of about 6 to 12 cycles were a sample-barcoded 5' primer and a J-beta primer mix. One entry per CDR3 protein results from TCRdb running MiXCR on the 5' RACE reads. The table has 550,000 to 750,000 distinct CDR3 sequences, about 21% seen once. Study-level results: Greater diversity and more naive CD4+ cells were seen in long-lived donors than in aged donors.

Comments on this clonotype: Its antigen is currently unknown.

The draw of peripheral blood yielded ten milliliters from each donor. Isolating PBMCs gave at least 6 million of these cells per sample. Per the germline V gene, CDR1 is KGHDR and CDR2 is SFDVKD. The CDR3 runs to 15 residues. This chain uses TRBV24-1 with TRBJ2-5, with 7 bases matching TRBD1. The J call is uncertain, as TRBJ2-7 better fits the DNA end. Sequenced: blood. The TCR originated in an older man in good health. As DNA, the CDR3 is TGTGCCACCAGTGATTCACAGGGGCTGGCCTACGAGCAGTACTTC. This gives the protein CATSDSQGLAYEQYF.